This T cell receptor (beta chain) emerged from a study of lymphopenia after photon versus proton radiotherapy. Whole-study findings and limits: Authors raise, but do not show, better survival with proton therapy. Oligoclonal CD8+ Temra expansion after nadir drove photon patients' diversity drop. Photon-treated patients lost naive T cells and TCR diversity; proton-treated stayed stable.

Data came from immunoSEQ multiplex PCR; TCRdb stores just in-frame clones and leaves some out. Here the sample spans over 50,000 clones, around 85% being singletons. V was cut by 5 bases and J by 2 bases, with 13 bases left in between. Germline V lookup: CDR1 SGHNT, CDR2 YYREEE (reference sequence). CDR3 length equals 14 residues. Details on this clone: Its antigen is currently unknown.

This specimen consisted of peripheral blood, obtained from a patient treated with photon-based radiotherapy. This TCR was sampled from a man aged 40-55 years with gastric cancer. The V call is TRBV5-4, the J call TRBJ1-2; tentatively, D is TRBD1 (5 bases). CDR3 sequence (DNA): TGTGCCAGCAGTCCTCTCGGGGGAAACTATGGCTACACCTTC. It translates to CASSPLGGNYGYTF.